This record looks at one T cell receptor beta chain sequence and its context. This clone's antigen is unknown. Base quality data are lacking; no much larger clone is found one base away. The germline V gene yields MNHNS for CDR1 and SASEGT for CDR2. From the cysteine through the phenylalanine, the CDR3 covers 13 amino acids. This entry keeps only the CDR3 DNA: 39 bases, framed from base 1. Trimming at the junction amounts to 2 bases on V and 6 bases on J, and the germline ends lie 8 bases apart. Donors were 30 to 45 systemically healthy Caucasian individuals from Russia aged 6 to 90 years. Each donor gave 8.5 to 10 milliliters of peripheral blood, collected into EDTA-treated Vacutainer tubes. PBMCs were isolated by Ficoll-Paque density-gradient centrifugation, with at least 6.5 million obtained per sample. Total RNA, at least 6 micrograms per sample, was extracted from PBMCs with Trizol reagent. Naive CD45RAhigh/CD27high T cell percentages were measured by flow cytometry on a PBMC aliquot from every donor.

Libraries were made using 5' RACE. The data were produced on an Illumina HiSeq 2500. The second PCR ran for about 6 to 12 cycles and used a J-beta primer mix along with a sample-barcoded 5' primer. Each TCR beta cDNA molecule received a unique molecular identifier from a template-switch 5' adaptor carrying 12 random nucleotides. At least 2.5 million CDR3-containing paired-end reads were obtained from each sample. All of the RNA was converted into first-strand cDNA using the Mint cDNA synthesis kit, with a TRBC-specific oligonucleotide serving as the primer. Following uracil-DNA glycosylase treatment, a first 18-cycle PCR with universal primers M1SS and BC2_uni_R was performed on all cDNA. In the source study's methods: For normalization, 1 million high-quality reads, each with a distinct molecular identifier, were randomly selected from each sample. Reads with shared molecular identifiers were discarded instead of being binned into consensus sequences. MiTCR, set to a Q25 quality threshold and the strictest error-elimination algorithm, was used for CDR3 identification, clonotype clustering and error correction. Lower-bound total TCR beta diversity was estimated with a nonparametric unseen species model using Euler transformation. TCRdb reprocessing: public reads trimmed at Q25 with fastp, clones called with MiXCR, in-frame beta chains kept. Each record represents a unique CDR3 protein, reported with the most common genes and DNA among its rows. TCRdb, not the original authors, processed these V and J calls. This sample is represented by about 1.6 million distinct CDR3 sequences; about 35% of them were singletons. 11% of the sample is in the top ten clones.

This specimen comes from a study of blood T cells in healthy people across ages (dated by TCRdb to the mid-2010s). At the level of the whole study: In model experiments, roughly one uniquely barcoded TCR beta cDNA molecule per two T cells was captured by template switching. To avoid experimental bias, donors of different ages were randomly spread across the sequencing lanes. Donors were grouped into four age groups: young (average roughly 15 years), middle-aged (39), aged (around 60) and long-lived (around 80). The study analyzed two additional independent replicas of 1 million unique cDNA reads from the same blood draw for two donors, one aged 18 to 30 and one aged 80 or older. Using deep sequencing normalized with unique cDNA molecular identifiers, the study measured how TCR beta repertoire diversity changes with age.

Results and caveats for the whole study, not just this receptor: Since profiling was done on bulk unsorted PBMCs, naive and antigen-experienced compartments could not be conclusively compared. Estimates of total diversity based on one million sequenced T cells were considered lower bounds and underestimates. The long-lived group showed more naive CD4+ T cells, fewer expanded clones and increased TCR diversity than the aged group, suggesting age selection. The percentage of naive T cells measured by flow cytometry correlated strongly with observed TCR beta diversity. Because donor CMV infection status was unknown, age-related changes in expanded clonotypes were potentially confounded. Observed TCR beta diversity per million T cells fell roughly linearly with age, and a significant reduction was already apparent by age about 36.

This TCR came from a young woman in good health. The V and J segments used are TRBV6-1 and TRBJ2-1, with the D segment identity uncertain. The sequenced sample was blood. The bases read TGTGCCAGCAGTGAACTAGTTGGCAATGAGCAGTTCTTC. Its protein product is CASSELVGNEQFF.